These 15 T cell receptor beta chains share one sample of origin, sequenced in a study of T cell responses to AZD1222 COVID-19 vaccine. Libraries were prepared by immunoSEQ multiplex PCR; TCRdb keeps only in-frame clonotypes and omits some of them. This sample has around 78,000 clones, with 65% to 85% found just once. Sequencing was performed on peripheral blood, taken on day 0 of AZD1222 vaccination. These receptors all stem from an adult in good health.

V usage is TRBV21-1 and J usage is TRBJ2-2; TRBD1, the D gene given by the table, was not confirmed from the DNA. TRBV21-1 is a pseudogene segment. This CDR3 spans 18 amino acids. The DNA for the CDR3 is TGTGCCAGCAGCTGCCGCCGGGACAGGGAAGTAGGGACCGGGGAGCTGTTTTTT. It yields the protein CASSCRRDREVGTGELFF.

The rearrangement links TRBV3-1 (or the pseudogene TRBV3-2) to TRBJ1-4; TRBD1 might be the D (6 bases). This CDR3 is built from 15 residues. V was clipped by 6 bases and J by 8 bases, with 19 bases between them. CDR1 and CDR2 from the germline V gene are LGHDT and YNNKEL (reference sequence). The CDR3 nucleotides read TGTGCCAGCAGTGAAGGGGGGCCTTTACAGGAAAAACTGTTTTTT. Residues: CASSEGGPLQEKLFF.

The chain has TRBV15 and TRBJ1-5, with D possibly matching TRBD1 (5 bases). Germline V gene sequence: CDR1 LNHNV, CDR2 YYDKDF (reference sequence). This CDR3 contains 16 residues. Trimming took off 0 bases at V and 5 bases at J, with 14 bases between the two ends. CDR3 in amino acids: CATSRDGRARDQPQHF. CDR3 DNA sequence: TGTGCCACCAGCAGAGATGGCAGGGCGAGGGATCAGCCCCAGCATTTT.

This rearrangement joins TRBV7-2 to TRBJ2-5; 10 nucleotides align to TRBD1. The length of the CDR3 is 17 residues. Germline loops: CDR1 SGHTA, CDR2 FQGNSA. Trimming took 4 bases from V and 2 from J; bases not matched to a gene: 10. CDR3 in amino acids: CASSSRWGQGRQETQYF. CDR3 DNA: TGTGCCAGCAGCTCCCGGTGGGGACAGGGGAGACAAGAGACCCAGTACTTC.

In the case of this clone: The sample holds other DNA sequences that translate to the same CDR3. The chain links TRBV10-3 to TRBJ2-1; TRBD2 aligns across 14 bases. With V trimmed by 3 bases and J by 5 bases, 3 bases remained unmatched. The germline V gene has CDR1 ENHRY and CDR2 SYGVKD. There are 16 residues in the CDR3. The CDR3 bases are TGTGCCATCAGTGAACCGGGACTAGCGGGAGACAATGAGCAGTTCTTC. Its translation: CAISEPGLAGDNEQFF.

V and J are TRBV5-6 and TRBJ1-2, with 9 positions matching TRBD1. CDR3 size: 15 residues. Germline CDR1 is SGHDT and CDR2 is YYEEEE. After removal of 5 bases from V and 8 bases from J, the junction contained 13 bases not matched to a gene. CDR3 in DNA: TGTGCCAGCAGTTATTCGACCGGGACAGGGAGCGGCTACACCTTC. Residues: CASSYSTGTGSGYTF.

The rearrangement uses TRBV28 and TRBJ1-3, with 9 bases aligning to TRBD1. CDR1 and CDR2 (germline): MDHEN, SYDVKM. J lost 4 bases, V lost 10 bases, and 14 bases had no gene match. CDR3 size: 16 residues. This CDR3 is CATNPPGTGIGNTIYF. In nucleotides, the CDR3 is TGTGCCACCAACCCGCCCGGGACAGGGATCGGAAACACCATATATTTT. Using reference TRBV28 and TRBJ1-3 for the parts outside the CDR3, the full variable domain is DVKVTQSSRYLVKRTGEKVFLECVQDMDHENMFWYRQDPGLGLRLIYFSYDVKMKEKGDIPEGYSVSREKKERFSLILESASTNQTSMYLCATNPPGTGIGNTIYFGEGSWLTVV.

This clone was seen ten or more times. The CDR3 coding sequence is TGTGCCAGCAGCCTTAGCGGGGAGGGCACCGGGGAGCTGTTTTTT. It codes for CASSLSGEGTGELFF. The V gene is TRBV4-2, the J gene TRBJ2-2, with TRBD2 matching 8 bases. The V gene end was trimmed by 4 bases and the J gene end by 4 bases; junction bases not matched to a gene: 5. Germline V gene data show CDR1 as LGHNA and CDR2 as YNFKEQ. This CDR3 comprises 15 residues.

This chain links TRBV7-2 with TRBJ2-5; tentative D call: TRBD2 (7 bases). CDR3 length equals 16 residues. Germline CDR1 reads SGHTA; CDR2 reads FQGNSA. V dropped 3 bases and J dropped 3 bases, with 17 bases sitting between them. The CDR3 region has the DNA TGTGCCAGCAGCTTCTCCCGGGGGGCACAAAAAGAGACCCAGTACTTC. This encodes CASSFSRGAQKETQYF.

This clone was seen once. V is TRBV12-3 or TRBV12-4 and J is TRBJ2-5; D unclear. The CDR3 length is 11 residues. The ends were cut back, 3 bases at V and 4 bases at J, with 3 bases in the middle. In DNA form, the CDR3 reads TGTGCCAGCAGTTTGCCAGAGACCCAGTACTTC. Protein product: CASSLPETQYF.

CDR3 sequence (DNA): TGTGCTAGTGGTTTGGGACCTAATCAAGCCGGGACTAGCGGGAGTGGATACGAGCAGTACTTC. This encodes CASGLGPNQAGTSGSGYEQYF. The chain carries TRBV12-5 and TRBJ2-7, with 14 bases lining up with TRBD2. V trimming: 1 base; J trimming: 4 bases; junction bases outside the gene matches: 18. Germline CDR1 LGHNT, CDR2 FRNRAP. The CDR3 has 21 amino acids.

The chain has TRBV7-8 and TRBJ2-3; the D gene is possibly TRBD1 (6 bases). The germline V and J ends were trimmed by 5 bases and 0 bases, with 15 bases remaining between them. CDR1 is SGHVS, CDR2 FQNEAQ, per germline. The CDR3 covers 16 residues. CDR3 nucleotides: TGTGCCAGCAGCATTGGACAGCTTACTAGCACAGATACGCAGTATTTT. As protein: CASSIGQLTSTDTQYF.

The CDR3 DNA reads as TGTGCCAGCAGCCCTAGCGGTCGCTCCTACAATGAGCAGTTCTTC. Its protein is CASSPSGRSYNEQFF. The chain uses TRBV7-2 and TRBJ2-1; TRBD2 agrees at 7 bases. Per the germline V gene, CDR1 is SGHTA and CDR2 is FQGNSA. The CDR3 runs to 15 residues. V was pared by 5 bases and J by 0 bases, with 4 bases of the junction left unmatched.

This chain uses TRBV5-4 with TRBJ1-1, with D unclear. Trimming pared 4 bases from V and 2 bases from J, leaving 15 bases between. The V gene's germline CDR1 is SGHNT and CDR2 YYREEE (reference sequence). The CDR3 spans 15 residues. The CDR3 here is CASSREAAVNTEAFF. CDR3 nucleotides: TGTGCCAGCAGCCGGGAGGCGGCCGTCAACACTGAAGCTTTCTTT. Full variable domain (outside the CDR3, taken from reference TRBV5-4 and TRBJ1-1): ETGVTQSPTHLIKTRGQQVTLRCSSQSGHNTVSWYQQALGQGPQFIFQYYREEENGRGNFPPRFSGLQFPNYSSELNVNALELDDSALYLCASSREAAVNTEAFFGQGTRLTVV.

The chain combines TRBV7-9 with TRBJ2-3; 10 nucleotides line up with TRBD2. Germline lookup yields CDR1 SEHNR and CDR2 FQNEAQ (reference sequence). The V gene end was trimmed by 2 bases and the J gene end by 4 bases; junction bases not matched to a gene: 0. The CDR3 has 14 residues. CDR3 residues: CASSLLAGADTQYF. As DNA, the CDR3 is TGTGCCAGCAGCTTACTAGCGGGAGCAGATACGCAGTATTTT.